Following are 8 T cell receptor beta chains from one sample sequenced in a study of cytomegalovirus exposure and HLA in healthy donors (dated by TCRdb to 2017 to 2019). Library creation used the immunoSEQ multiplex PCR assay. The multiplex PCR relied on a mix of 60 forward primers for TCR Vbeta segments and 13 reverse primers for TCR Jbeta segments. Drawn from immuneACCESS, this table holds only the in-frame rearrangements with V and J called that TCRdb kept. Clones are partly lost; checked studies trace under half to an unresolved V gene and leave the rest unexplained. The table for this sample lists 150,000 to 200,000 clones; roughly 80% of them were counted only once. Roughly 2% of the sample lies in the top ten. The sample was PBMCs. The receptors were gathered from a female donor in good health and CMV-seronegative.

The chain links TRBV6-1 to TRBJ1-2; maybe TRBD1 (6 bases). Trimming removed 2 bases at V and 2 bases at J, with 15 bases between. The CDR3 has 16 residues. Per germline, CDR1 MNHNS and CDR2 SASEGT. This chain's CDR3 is CASSERLRQANYGYTF. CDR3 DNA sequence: TGTGCCAGCAGTGAACGATTGAGACAGGCAAACTATGGCTACACCTTC.

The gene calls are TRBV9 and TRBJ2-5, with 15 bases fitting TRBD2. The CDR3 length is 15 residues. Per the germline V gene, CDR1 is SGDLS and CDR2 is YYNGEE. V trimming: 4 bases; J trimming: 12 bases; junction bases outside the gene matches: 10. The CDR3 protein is CASSPQGLAGGGEYF. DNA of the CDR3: TGTGCCAGCAGCCCCCAGGGACTAGCGGGGGGTGGGGAGTACTTC.

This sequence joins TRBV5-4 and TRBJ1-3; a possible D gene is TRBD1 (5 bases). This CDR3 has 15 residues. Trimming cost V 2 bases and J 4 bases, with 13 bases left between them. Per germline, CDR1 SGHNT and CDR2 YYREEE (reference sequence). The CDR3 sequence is CASSLLGPTGNTIYF. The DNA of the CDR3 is TGTGCCAGCAGCTTACTGGGGCCCACCGGAAACACCATATATTTT.

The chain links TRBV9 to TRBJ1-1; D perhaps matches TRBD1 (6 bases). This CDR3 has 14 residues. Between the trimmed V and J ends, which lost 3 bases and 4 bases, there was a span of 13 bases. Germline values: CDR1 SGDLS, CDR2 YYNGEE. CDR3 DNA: TGTGCCAGCAGCGAGTTACAGGGATTCACTGAAGCTTTCTTT. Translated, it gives CASSELQGFTEAFF.

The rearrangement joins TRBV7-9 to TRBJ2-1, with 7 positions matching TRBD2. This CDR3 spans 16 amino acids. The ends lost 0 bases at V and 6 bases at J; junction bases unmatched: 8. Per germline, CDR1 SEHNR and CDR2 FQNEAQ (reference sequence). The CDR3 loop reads CASSLASGLVGNEQFF. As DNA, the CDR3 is TGTGCCAGCAGCTTAGCGTCTGGACTAGTAGGCAATGAGCAGTTCTTC.

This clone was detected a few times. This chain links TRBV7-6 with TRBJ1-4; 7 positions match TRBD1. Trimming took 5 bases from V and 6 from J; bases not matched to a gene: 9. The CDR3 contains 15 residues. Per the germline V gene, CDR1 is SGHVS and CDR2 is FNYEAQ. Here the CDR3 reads CASSGRQGEYEKLFF. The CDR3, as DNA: TGTGCCAGCAGCGGAAGACAGGGAGAGTATGAAAAACTGTTTTTT.

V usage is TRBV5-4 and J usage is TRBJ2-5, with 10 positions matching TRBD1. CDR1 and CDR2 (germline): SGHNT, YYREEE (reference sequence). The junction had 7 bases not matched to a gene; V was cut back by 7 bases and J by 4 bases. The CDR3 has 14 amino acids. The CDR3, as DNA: TGTGCCAGCTCCAGGACAGGGGGTGGAGAGACCCAGTACTTC. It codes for CASSRTGGGETQYF.

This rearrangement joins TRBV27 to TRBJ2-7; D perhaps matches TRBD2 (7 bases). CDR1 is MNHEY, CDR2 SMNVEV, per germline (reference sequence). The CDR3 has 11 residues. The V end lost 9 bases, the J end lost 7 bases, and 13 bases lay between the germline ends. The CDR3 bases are TGTGCCAGTTCGAGGGGGGGGGAGCAGTACTTC. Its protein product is CASSRGGEQYF.